A selection of T cell receptor beta chains follows, all from one sample in a study of shared clonotypes between healthy human individuals. Measured with immunoSEQ multiplex PCR; TCRdb has only the in-frame clones, and not every one. Here the sample spans around 1.9 million clones, 80% to 95% being singletons. Sequencing used naive CD8+ T cells from PBMCs. These receptors all stem from a man aged 18 to 35 in good health. Some clones in this sample may be carry-over from other donors' samples. CDR3s include the opening cysteine and the closing phenylalanine or tryptophan. D genes are given only for firm matches.

length: 12; V: TRBV10-2; D: -; CDR3: CASSEDADTQYF
length: 15; V: TRBV19; D: TRBD2; CDR3: CASSIRGLHTDTQYF
length: 14; V: TRBV27; D: -; CDR3: CASSLGGGETEAFF
length: 16; V: TRBV7-3; D: -; CDR3: CASSLWDSGSYNEQFF
length: 19; V: TRBV30; D: -; CDR3: CAWSLGGPSGGVVTDTQYF
length: 13; V: TRBV27; D: TRBD1; CDR3: CASSVGQHTEAFF
length: 10; V: TRBV19; D: -; CDR3: CLRPNYEQYF
length: 15; V: TRBV11-2; D: -; CDR3: CASSLASGSYNEQFF
length: 17; V: TRBV10-1; D: -; CDR3: CASSERSVVGRHTEAFF
length: 13; V: TRBV19; D: TRBD1; CDR3: CASGDRGLTEAFF
length: 16; V: TRBV2; D: TRBD2; CDR3: CASSRRTSGSTDTQYF
length: 17; V: TRBV18; D: TRBD2; CDR3: CASSPPGLAGVSYEQYF
length: 14; V: TRBV29-1; D: -; CDR3: CSGSAMGFTSEAFF
length: 14; V: TRBV7-9; D: -; CDR3: CASSLARLPHEQYF
length: 15; V: TRBV7-9; D: TRBD1; CDR3: CASSVPGQSSNEQFF
length: 17; V: TRBV7-9; D: TRBD2; CDR3: CASSPTTRSGSTYEQYF
length: 11; V: TRBV6-1; D: -; CDR3: CASSYRDGYTF
length: 15; V: TRBV15; D: TRBD1; CDR3: CATSRADRDQETQYF
length: 16; V: TRBV7-8; D: -; CDR3: CASSLDLALKAGELFF
length: 15; V: TRBV5-1; D: TRBD1; CDR3: CASSWDRGGGVEQYF
length: 15; V: TRBV7-2; D: -; CDR3: CASSLRDRGLNEQFF
length: 14; V: TRBV27; D: -; CDR3: CASSFQGSYNEQFF
length: 15; V: TRBV19; D: TRBD1; CDR3: CASSKEGGRNTEAFF
length: 12; V: TRBV2; D: -; CDR3: CASSERAYEQYF
length: 12; V: TRBV14; D: -; CDR3: CASSQDLYEQFF
length: 15; V: TRBV27; D: TRBD2; CDR3: CASSAAGTSYNEQFF
length: 15; V: TRBV27; D: -; CDR3: CASSLVGAGDTEAFF
length: 13; V: TRBV13; D: -; CDR3: CASSSGGGTEAFF
length: 11; V: TRBV25-1; D: -; CDR3: CASSQWEKLFF
length: 13; V: TRBV7-9; D: -; CDR3: CASSLGQNTEAFF
length: 16; V: TRBV11-3; D: -; CDR3: CASSLRGPNGADTQYF
length: 16; V: TRBV7-2; D: -; CDR3: CASSLSWFGAEQPQHF
length: 15; V: TRBV27; D: -; CDR3: CATGSRDGPYNEQFF
length: 14; V: TRBV7-3; D: -; CDR3: CASSPLGSTDTQYF
length: 12; V: TRBV29-1; D: -; CDR3: CSLREQNNEQFF
length: 16; V: TRBV2; D: -; CDR3: CASSETSGVSYNEQFF
length: 14; V: TRBV9; D: TRBD2; CDR3: CASSVPRGGGELFF
length: 11; V: TRBV27; D: -; CDR3: CASSLRDTQYF
length: 16; V: TRBV6-1; D: -; CDR3: CASSEFVGSTSYEQYF
length: 14; V: TRBV5-6; D: TRBD1; CDR3: CASSLGQNNYGYTF
length: 13; V: TRBV4-1; D: -; CDR3: CASSQVPLYEQYF
length: 15; V: TRBV5-4; D: -; CDR3: CASSLRGGSTDTQYF